This T cell receptor beta chain was obtained from a study of identical twins (dated by TCRdb to the mid-2010s). For context, the study as a whole: To test whether fetal clonotypes persist, the study used deep sequencing on TCR alpha and beta repertoires from monozygotic twins, unrelated adults of various ages, and cord blood. Replicate twin experiments were performed at different times using different library preparation protocols to rule out contamination.

Broader findings and caveats from the paper: Zero-insertion analyses could be partly confounded by invariant T cells such as MAIT and iNKT, though diverse VJ usage argued against such confounding for most clonotypes. Out-of-frame TCR alpha sharing in monozygotic twins was systematically underestimated by recombination models, whereas sharing between unrelated individuals was in agreement with the recombination models. Compared with coincidental sharing between unrelated individuals, an excess of low generation-probability sequences was observed among out-of-frame TCR alpha sequences shared between twins. Because the same donors could not be followed over many years, the conclusions relied on cross-sectional statistical analysis. A weaker excess of twin sharing was found in beta out-of-frame sequences because the signal-to-noise ratio was lowered by fewer shared sequences. Abundant cord blood beta clonotypes had fewer insertions, young adult naive repertoires showed a similar but weaker trend, and memory repertoires showed no such trend.

Only healthy Caucasian donors were included. V lost 4 bases and J lost 4 bases; the stretch between them is 14 bases long. CDR1 and CDR2 were assigned from the germline V gene as WSHSY and SAAADI. The CDR3, from cysteine to phenylalanine, totals 15 residues. Only CDR3 DNA is held: 45 bases, read in frame from base 1. The library was obtained by 5' RACE. Sequencing used an Illumina HiSeq 2000. A universal primer binding site was added through template switching, and the final cDNA carried a unique molecular identifier so that TCR cDNA molecules could be counted accurately. Specific primers in the conserved constant-segment region were used to synthesize first-strand cDNA for the TCR alpha and beta chains. To control for contamination, every cDNA library was double barcoded, receiving both a SMART-Mk sample barcode and Illumina barcodes. TruSeq adapter sequences and Illumina sample barcodes were added in two successive PCR steps. The TCR alpha and beta cDNA libraries were sequenced on the Illumina HiSeq platform using custom primers. The authors' pipeline ran thus. MiGEC was used to process raw reads and extract unique molecular identifiers, and MiXCR was used to find CDR3 positions. For each individual, recombination models were inferred using an EM algorithm with the repgenHMM and IGoR tools. The tcR package in R was used for shared clonotype analysis, with sharing normalized by the product of cloneset sizes. To study raw recombination free of thymic and clonal selection effects, out-of-frame nonproductive sequences were analyzed. The public sequencing data were trimmed at Q25 with fastp and processed into clonotypes with MiXCR by TCRdb, which kept only in-frame beta chains. Duplicate CDR3 protein sequences are folded into a single record with the most common DNA and genes. For this entry, the V and J calls and clone size follow TCRdb and not the study's own pipeline. In this sample the table shows 1.5 million or so distinct CDR3 sequences, about 30% of which occur a single time. Approximately 0.29% of the sample rests with the top ten.

Comments on this clonotype: Its antigen target is currently unknown. There are no base qualities to consult, and no much larger clone falls within one base.

Recombination joined TRBV10-2 with TRBJ1-5; TRBD1 could be the D gene, as 6 bases match. Sequencing was done on a sample of cord blood. The receptor's source is a newborn girl in good health. CDR3 reads: CASSAPGTPNQPQHF. The nucleotide sequence reads TGCGCCAGCAGTGCCCCCGGGACACCTAATCAGCCCCAGCATTTT.